This T cell receptor beta chain was documented in a study of metastatic and nonmetastatic thyroid tumors. Notes on the study in general: The study reportedly found significantly higher TCR beta diversity in malignant thyroid tumors than benign nodules, in blood and tumor.

As concerns this clone: Its antigen is currently unknown.

Prior to thyroid surgery, none of the patients had received any treatment. Original handling: The distant-metastasis classifier for papillary thyroid cancer was built from CDR3 differences across clinicopathological groups. Using MiXCR, TCRdb re-called clones from the PCR reads. In this record, the V and J calls reflect TCRdb's handling and not the investigators' own analysis. This table holds roughly 30,000 clones, about a sixth found once. The CDR3 is 16 amino acids. Germline CDR1 LNHNV, CDR2 YYDKDF (reference sequence). V shed 1 base and J 9 bases; nucleotides not matched to a gene: 8. V is TRBV15 and J is TRBJ1-6, with 8 positions matching TRBD1. This clonotype was sampled from a female donor with papillary thyroid cancer or a benign thyroid nodule (not recorded which). Some clones in this sample may be carry-over from other donors' samples. Sample: blood. CDR3 nucleotides: TGTGCCACCAGCAGAGTTTCCGGGACAGGCTTTTCACCCCTCCACTTT. Translating it yields CATSRVSGTGFSPLHF.